The 15 T cell receptor beta chains in this list originate from one sample, sequenced in a study of blood T cells in healthy people across ages. With a J-beta primer mix and a sample-barcoded 5' primer, a second PCR ran about 7 to 12 cycles. TCRdb reprocessed the 5' RACE reads with MiXCR, giving one entry per CDR3 protein. The sample lists hundreds of thousands of distinct CDR3 sequences; 58% were seen once. Input material: blood. Every receptor here comes from a man aged 55 to 70 in good health.

This clonotype was seen a handful of times. The chain combines TRBV12-3 or TRBV12-4 with TRBJ2-1, with D unresolved. The CDR3 runs 13 residues. Trimming cost V 5 bases and J 5 bases, with 10 bases left between them. The CDR3 protein is CASSRDGNNEQFF. Written as DNA, the CDR3 is TGTGCCAGCAGTCGAGACGGAAACAATGAGCAGTTCTTC.

The rearrangement links TRBV20-1 to TRBJ2-1, with 9 positions matching TRBD1. The J call could be wrong; TRBJ2-7 is a better fit for the DNA end. This CDR3 is built from 15 residues. Germline CDR1 reads DFQATT; CDR2 reads SNEGSKA (reference sequence). The CDR3 loop reads CSARDPGQGTDEQYF. Written as DNA, the CDR3 is TGCAGTGCTAGAGACCCGGGACAGGGAACAGATGAGCAGTACTTC.

The V and J genes are TRBV6-6 and TRBJ2-5; D might be TRBD1 or TRBD2, each matching 5 bases. Germline CDR1 and CDR2: MNHNY and SVGAGI (reference sequence). Trimming left V 5 bases short and J 3 bases short, with 13 bases between. The CDR3 spans 14 residues. The CDR3 here is CASSPRDGKETQYF. The CDR3 nucleotides read TGTGCCAGCAGTCCCCGGGACGGAAAAGAGACCCAGTACTTC.

The chain combines TRBV6-6 with TRBJ2-3; the match to TRBD2 covers 7 bases. V dropped 6 bases and J dropped 0; count of bases not matched to a gene: 12. Germline CDR1 reads MNHNY; CDR2 reads SVGAGI (reference sequence). The CDR3 has 17 residues. The DNA of the CDR3 is TGTGCCAGCAGATTTAACCGCCGGGGGGTTAGCACAGATACGCAGTATTTT. Translated, it gives CASRFNRRGVSTDTQYF.

This clonotype was recorded only once. The gene calls are TRBV25-1 and TRBJ2-7; maybe TRBD1 (6 bases). This CDR3 contains 16 residues. V lost 4 bases and J lost 3, with 19 bases in between. The germline V gene encodes CDR1 MGHDK and CDR2 SYGVNS. This CDR3 reads CASSGWDNDRGYEQYF. For the CDR3, the DNA is TGTGCCAGCAGTGGCTGGGACAACGACCGCGGCTACGAGCAGTACTTC.

The chain combines TRBV20-1 with TRBJ2-3; D is undetermined. Germline V gene sequence: CDR1 DFQATT, CDR2 SNEGSKA (reference sequence). CDR3 size: 14 residues. V lost 5 bases, J lost 1 base, and 13 bases lay in between. As DNA, the CDR3 is TGCAGTGCTCATCCGGGCCCTCGCACAGATACGCAGTATTTT. This encodes CSAHPGPRTDTQYF.

This clonotype came up a few times. The genes are TRBV4-1 and TRBJ1-6; 8 bases align to TRBD1. CDR1 is MGHRA, CDR2 YSYEKL, per germline. J gave up 8 bases and V 4 bases, and 7 bases lay outside the gene matches. CDR3 size: 15 residues. The CDR3 nucleotides are TGCGCCAGCAGCCCAGGACAGGGCCAGGATTCACCCCTCCACTTT. Translated, it gives CASSPGQGQDSPLHF.

The genes are TRBV28 and TRBJ2-4; 7 bases are shared with TRBD1. V trimming: 5 bases; J trimming: 0 bases; junction bases outside the gene matches: 13. From germline, CDR1 is MDHEN and CDR2 SYDVKM. The CDR3 length is 18 residues. The CDR3 bases are TGTGCCAGCAGTCTGCACCGGACAGGTCCACTAGCCAAAAACATTCAGTACTTC. It codes for CASSLHRTGPLAKNIQYF.

V usage is TRBV4-1 and J usage is TRBJ1-5; 9 nucleotides match TRBD1. Germline CDR1 MGHRA, CDR2 YSYEKL. This CDR3 is 15 amino acids long. With 0 bases clipped from V and 7 bases from J, the junction kept 4 bases outside the gene matches. The CDR3, as DNA: TGCGCCAGCAGCCAAGATGGGGACAGGGTACAGCCCCAGCATTTT. This gives the protein CASSQDGDRVQPQHF.

This CDR3 reads CSVEDYRGTGFYEQYF. DNA for the CDR3: TGCAGCGTTGAAGACTATAGAGGGACAGGATTCTACGAGCAGTACTTC. The chain has TRBV29-1 and TRBJ2-7, with TRBD1 matching 8 bases. This CDR3 region has 16 residues. Germline V gene sequence: CDR1 SQVTM, CDR2 ANQGSEA. V was clipped by 0 bases and J by 3 bases; unmatched bases: 10.

V usage is TRBV12-3 or TRBV12-4 and J usage is TRBJ2-3, with 11 positions matching TRBD2. Trimming took 5 bases from V and 11 from J; bases not matched to a gene: 3. CDR3 size: 12 residues. CDR3: CASSITSGGQYF. CDR3 coding DNA: TGTGCCAGCAGTATCACTAGCGGGGGGCAGTATTTT.

This chain joins TRBV6-1 and TRBJ2-1, with D uncertain. The CDR3 sequence is 14 residues long. Germline CDR1 MNHNS, CDR2 SASEGT. Deletions cut 2 bases from V and 0 bases from J, with 5 bases between. The CDR3: CASSERYSYNEQFF. CDR3 DNA sequence: TGTGCCAGCAGTGAAAGGTACTCCTACAATGAGCAGTTCTTC.

This chain links TRBV19 with TRBJ2-7; the match to TRBD1 covers 7 bases. This CDR3 contains 15 residues. V lost 6 bases, J lost 2 bases, and 10 bases stayed unmatched. CDR1 and CDR2 (germline): LNHDA, SQIVND (reference sequence). Here the CDR3 reads CASRTQGTDPYEQYF. DNA for the CDR3: TGTGCCAGTAGAACACAGGGGACGGACCCCTACGAGCAGTACTTC.

The chain couples TRBV6-1 to TRBJ2-6; a weak D match, TRBD2 (5 bases). The CDR3 contains 16 residues. From germline, CDR1 is MNHNS and CDR2 SASEGT. Between the trimmed V and J ends, which lost 6 bases and 7 bases, there was a span of 19 bases. The CDR3 here is CASRGSDWTLANVLTF. For the CDR3, the DNA is TGTGCCAGCAGGGGATCGGACTGGACTCTAGCCAACGTCCTGACTTTC.

V and J are TRBV20-1 and TRBJ1-2; TRBD1 aligns across 9 bases. Germline trimming cut 0 bases from V and 3 bases from J; bases unmatched to any gene: 8. Germline assignment: CDR1 DFQATT and CDR2 SNEGSKA (reference sequence). This CDR3 has 16 residues. CDR3 nucleotides: TGCAGTGCTAGAGATTGGGACAGGGTGTCGGACTATGGCTACACCTTC. Its translation: CSARDWDRVSDYGYTF.